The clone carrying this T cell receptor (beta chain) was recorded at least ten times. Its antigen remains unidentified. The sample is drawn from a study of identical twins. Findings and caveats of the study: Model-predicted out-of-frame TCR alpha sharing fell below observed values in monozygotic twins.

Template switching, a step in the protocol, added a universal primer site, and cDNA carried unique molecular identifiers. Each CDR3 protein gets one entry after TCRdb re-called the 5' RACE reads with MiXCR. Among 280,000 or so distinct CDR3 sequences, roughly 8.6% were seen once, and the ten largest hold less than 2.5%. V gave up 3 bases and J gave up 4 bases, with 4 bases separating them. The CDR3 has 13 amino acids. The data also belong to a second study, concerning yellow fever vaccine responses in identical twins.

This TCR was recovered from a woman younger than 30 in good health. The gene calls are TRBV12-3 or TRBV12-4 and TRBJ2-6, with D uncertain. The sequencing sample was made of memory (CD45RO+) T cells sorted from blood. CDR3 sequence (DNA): TGTGCCAGCAGTTTCACAGGGGCCAACGTCCTGACTTTC. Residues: CASSFTGANVLTF.